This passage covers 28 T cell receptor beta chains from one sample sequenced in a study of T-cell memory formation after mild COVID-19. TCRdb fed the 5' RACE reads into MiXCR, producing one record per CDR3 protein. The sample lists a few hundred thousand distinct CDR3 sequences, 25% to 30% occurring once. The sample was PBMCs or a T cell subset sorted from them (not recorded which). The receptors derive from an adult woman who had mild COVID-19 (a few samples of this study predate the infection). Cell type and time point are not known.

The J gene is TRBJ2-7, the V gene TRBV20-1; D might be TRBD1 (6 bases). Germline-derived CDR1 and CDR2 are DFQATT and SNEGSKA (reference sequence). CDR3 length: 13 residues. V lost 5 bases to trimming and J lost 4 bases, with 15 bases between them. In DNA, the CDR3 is TGCAGTGCTCCGGACAGTCCGACTTACGAGCAGTACTTC. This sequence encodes CSAPDSPTYEQYF.

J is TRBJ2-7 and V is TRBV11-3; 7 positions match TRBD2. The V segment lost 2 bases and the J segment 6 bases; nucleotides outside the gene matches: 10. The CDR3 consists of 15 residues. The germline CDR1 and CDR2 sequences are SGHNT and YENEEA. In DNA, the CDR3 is TGTGCCAGCAGCTTAAGAACGGGAGGAATGAGCGAGCAGTACTTC. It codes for CASSLRTGGMSEQYF.

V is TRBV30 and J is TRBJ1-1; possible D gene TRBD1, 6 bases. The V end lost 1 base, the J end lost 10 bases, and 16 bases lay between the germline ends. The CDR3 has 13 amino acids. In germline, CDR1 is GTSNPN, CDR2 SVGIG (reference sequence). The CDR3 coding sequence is TGTGCCTGGAGTGCTGGACAGTCCACCGGAGCTTTCTTT. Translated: CAWSAGQSTGAFF.

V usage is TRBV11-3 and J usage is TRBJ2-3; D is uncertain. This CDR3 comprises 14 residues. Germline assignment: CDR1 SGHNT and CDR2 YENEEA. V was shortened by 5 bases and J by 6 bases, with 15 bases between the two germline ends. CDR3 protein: CASSRSASADTQYF. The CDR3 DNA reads TGTGCCAGCAGCCGTTCCGCGTCCGCGGATACGCAGTATTTT.

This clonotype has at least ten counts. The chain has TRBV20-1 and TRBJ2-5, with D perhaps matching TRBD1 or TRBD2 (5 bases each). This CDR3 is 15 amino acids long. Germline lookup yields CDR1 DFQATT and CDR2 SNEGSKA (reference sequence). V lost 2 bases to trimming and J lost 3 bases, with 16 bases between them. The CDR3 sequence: CSARLGTFLEETQYF. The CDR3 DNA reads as TGCAGTGCTAGACTAGGGACCTTCCTCGAAGAGACCCAGTACTTC.

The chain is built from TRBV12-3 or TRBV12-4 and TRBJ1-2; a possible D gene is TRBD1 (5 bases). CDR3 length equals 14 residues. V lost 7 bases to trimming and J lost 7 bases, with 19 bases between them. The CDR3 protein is CASTQGLVGLGYTF. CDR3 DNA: TGTGCCAGCACCCAGGGACTCGTCGGCCTTGGCTACACCTTC.

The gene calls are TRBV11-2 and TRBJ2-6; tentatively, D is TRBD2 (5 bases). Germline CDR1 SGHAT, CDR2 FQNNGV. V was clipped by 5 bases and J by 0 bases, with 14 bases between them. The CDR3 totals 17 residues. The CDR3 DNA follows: TGTGCCAGCAGCCGACGACTAACCGTCTCTGGGGCCAACGTCCTGACTTTC. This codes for CASSRRLTVSGANVLTF.

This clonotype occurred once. The chain's CDR3 is CSVRRYYGYTF. The CDR3 coding sequence is TGCAGCGTTAGACGGTACTATGGCTACACCTTC. This chain uses TRBV29-1 with TRBJ1-2, with D hard to call. V gave up 5 bases and J gave up 3 bases, with 7 bases separating them. The CDR3 is 11 residues long. The germline CDR1 and CDR2 sequences are SQVTM and ANQGSEA. The whole variable domain, remainder taken from reference TRBV29-1 and TRBJ1-2, is SAVISQKPSRDICQRGTSLTIQCQVDSQVTMMFWYRQQPGQSLTLIATANQGSEATYESGFVIDKFPISRPNLTFSTLTVSNMSPEDSSIYLCSVRRYYGYTFGSGTRLTVV.

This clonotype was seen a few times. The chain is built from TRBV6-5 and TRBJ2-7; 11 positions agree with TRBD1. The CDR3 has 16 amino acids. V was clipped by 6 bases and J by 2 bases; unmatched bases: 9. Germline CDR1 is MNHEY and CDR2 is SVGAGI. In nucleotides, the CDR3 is TGTGCCAGCAGCCTGGAGCCGGGACAGGGGGCCTACGAGCAGTACTTC. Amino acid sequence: CASSLEPGQGAYEQYF.

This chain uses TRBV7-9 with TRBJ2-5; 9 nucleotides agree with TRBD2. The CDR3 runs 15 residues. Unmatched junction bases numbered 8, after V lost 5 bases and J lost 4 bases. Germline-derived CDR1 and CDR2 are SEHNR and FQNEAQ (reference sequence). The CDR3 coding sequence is TGTGCCAGCAGCCGGGGACTAGCTGTGACAGAGACCCAGTACTTC. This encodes CASSRGLAVTETQYF.

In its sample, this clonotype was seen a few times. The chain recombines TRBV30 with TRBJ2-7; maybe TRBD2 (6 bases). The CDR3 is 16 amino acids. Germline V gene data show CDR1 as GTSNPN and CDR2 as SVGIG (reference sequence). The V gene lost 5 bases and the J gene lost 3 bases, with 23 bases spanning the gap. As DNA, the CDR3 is TGTGCCTGGGCTACTGTTCTCGGGAGTTTCGACTACGAGCAGTACTTC. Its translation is CAWATVLGSFDYEQYF. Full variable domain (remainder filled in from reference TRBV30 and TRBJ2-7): SQTIHQWPATLVQPVGSPLSLECTVEGTSNPNLYWYRQAAGRGLQLLFYSVGIGQISSEVPQNLSASRPQDRQFILSSKKLLLSDSGFYLCAWATVLGSFDYEQYFGPGTRLTVT.

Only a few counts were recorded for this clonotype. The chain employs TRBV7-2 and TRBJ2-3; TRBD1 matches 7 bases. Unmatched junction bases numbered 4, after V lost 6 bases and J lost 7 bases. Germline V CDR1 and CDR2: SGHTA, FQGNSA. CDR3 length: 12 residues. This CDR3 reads CASRRTGYTQYF. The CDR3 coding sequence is TGTGCCAGCAGGAGGACAGGTTATACGCAGTATTTT.

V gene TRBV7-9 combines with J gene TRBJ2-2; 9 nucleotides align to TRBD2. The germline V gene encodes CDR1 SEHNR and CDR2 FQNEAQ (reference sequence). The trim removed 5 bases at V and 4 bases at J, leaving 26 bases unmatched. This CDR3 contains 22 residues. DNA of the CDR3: TGTGCCAGCAGCGGGACTGGTAGCGGGAGTAGTGTCCCTCAAGGCTCCACCGGGGAGCTGTTTTTT. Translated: CASSGTGSGSSVPQGSTGELFF.

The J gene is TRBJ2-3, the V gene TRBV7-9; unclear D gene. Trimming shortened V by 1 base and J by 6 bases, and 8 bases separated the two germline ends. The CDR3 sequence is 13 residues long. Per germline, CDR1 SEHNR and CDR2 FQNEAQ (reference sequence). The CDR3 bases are TGTGCCAGCAGCTTAGAACCAGGTGATACGCAGTATTTT. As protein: CASSLEPGDTQYF.

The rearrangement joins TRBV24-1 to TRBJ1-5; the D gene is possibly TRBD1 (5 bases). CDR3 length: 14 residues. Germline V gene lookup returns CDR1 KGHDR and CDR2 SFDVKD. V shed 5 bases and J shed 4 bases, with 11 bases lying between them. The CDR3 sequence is CATSVGGVNQPQHF. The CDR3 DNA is TGTGCCACCAGTGTGGGAGGGGTAAATCAGCCCCAGCATTTT.

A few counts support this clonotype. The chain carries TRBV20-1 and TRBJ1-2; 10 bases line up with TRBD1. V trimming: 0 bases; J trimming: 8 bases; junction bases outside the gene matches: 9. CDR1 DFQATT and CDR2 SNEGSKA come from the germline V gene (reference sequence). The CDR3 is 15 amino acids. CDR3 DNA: TGCAGTGCTAGAGATCCGGGACAGGGGTCCGGGGGCTACACCTTC. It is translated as CSARDPGQGSGGYTF.

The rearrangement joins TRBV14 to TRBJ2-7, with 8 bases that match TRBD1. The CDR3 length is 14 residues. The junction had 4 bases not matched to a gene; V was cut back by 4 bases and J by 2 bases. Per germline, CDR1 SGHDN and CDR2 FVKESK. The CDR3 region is CASSRGQETYEQYF. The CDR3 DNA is TGTGCCAGCAGCCGGGGACAGGAGACCTACGAGCAGTACTTC.

The CDR3 DNA sequence: TGTGCCAGCAGCTTAGGGCCCGTTTGGGAGCAGTACTTC. Amino acid sequence: CASSLGPVWEQYF. V is TRBV11-2 and J is TRBJ2-7, with D uncertain. Germline lookup yields CDR1 SGHAT and CDR2 FQNNGV. Trimming stripped 1 base from V and 7 bases from J, with 11 bases between. The CDR3 length is 13 residues.

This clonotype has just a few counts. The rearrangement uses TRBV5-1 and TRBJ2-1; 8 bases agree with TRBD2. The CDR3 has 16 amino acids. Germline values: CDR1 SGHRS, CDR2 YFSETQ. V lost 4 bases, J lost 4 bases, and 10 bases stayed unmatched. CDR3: CASSPTSSGPYNEQFF. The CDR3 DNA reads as TGCGCCAGCAGCCCAACCTCTAGCGGGCCTTACAATGAGCAGTTCTTC.

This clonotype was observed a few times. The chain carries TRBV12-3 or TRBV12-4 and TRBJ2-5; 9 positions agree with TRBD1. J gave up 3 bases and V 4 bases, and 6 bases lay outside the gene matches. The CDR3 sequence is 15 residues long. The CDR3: CASSYTGGAEETQYF. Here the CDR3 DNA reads TGTGCCAGCAGTTATACAGGGGGCGCGGAAGAGACCCAGTACTTC.

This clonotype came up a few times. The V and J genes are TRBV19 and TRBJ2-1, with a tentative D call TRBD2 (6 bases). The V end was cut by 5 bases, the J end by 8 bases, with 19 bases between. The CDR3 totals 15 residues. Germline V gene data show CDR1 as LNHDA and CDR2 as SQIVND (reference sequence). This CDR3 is CASSSSGSQGDEQFF. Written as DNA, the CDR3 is TGTGCCAGTAGTTCCAGCGGGTCCCAGGGCGATGAGCAGTTCTTC.

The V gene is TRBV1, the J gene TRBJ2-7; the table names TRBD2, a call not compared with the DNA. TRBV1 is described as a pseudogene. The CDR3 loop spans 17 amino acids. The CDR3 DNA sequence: TGCACCAGCAGCCAAGTGAGAGTGCGGGAGAGCTCCTACGAGCAGTACTTC. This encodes CTSSQVRVRESSYEQYF.

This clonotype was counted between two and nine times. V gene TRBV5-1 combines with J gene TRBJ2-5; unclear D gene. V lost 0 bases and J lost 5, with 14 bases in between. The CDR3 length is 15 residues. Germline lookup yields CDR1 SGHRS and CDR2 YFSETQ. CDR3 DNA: TGCGCCAGCAGCTTGGGGCGGCTTGGGTCGGAGACCCAGTACTTC. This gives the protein CASSLGRLGSETQYF.

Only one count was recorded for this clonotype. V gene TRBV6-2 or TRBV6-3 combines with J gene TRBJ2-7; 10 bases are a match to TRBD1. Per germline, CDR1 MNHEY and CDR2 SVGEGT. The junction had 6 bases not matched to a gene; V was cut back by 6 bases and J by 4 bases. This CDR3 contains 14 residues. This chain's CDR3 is CASRNRDRGYEQYF. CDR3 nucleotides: TGTGCCAGCAGAAACCGGGACAGGGGTTACGAGCAGTACTTC.

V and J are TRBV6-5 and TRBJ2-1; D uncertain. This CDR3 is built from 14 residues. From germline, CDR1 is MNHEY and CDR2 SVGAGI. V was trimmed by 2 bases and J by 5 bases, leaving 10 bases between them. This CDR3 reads CASSYGRPDNEQFF. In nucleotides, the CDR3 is TGTGCCAGCAGTTACGGGCGACCCGACAATGAGCAGTTCTTC.

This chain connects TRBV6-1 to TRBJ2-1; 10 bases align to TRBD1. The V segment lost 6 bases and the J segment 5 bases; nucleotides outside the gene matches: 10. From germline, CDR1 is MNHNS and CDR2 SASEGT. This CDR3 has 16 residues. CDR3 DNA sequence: TGTGCCAGCAGGAAATCCGGGACAGGGGTCGACAATGAGCAGTTCTTC. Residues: CASRKSGTGVDNEQFF.

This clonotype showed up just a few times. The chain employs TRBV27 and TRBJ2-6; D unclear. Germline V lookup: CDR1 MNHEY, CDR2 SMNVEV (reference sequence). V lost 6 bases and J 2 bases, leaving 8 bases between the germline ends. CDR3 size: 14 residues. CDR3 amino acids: CASSISAGANVLTF. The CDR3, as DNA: TGTGCCAGCAGCATCTCCGCTGGGGCCAACGTCCTGACTTTC.

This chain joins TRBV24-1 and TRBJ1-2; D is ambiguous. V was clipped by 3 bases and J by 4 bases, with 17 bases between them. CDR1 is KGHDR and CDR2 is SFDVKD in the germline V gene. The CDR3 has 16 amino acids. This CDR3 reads CATSDPLPGGGYGYTF. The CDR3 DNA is TGTGCCACCAGTGATCCACTTCCGGGAGGAGGCTATGGCTACACCTTC.